The 3 T cell receptor beta chains reported below all come from one sample, sequenced in a study of blood T cell repertoires in COVID-19 (dated by TCRdb to the early 2020s). Library generation was performed with the immunoSEQ multiplex PCR assay. Sourced from immuneACCESS, this table was stored by TCRdb with only in-frame sequences that have V and J called. A share of the clones is absent; for the studies checked, an unresolved V gene accounts for under half, and the remainder has no known explanation. Counted in this sample were more than 300,000 clones; around nine tenths of them appeared once. Under 3.5% of the sample lies in the top ten. Sequencing was performed on peripheral blood. Receptor source: a woman in her late teens or twenties who had recovered from COVID-19.

The CDR3 is CASSLTLGTSTDTQYF. CDR3 DNA sequence: TGTGCCAGCAGCTTAACGTTGGGCACTAGCACAGATACGCAGTATTTT. This chain uses TRBV11-3 with TRBJ2-3; no definite D call. Deletions cut 2 bases from V and 0 bases from J, with 12 bases between. CDR1 SGHNT and CDR2 YENEEA come from the germline V gene. The CDR3 length is 16 residues.

The rearrangement uses TRBV11-3 and TRBJ2-2; the match to TRBD2 covers 7 bases. Trimming removed 5 bases from V and 7 bases from J; junction bases left unmatched: 16. Germline V lookup: CDR1 SGHNT, CDR2 YENEEA. This CDR3 comprises 17 residues. The CDR3 DNA sequence: TGTGCCAGCAGCCAGAGGCGCGCGGGAGTGAGTAGCGGGGAGCTGTTTTTT. Protein product: CASSQRRAGVSSGELFF.

The chain recombines TRBV5-1 with TRBJ1-3; 8 bases match TRBD1. Germline-derived CDR1 and CDR2 are SGHRS and YFSETQ. Trimming cost V 4 bases and J 0 bases; bases outside gene matches: 6. CDR3 length: 16 amino acids. The DNA of the CDR3 is TGCGCCAGCAGCAGGGGACAGGCCAGCTCTGGAAACACCATATATTTT. This gives the protein CASSRGQASSGNTIYF.